The rows below give T cell receptor beta chains drawn from one sample of a study of cytomegalovirus exposure and HLA in healthy donors. TCRdb keeps only in-frame clones here, not all; method: immunoSEQ multiplex PCR. The table has some 200,000 clones, over 70% seen once; the top ten hold about 0.77%. The source material was PBMCs. The receptors stem from a boy younger than 10 in good health and CMV-seronegative. Each CDR3 is given with its conserved first and last residue. The D gene is left open where the match is weak. Clone sizes are given selectively: once, few, many, or a class where the clone is expanded.

len	v_gene	abundance	d_gene	j_gene	CDR3aa	CDR3nt
15	TRBV21-1	.	.	TRBJ1-5	CASSTKVQGNQPQHF	TGTGCCAGCAGCACCAAAGTTCAGGGGAATCAGCCCCAGCATTTT
15	TRBV5-1	.	TRBD1	TRBJ2-7	CASSAGQGKGFEQYF	TGCGCCAGCAGCGCCGGACAGGGAAAGGGCTTCGAGCAGTACTTC
16	TRBV19	.	TRBD1	TRBJ2-2	CASSPRTGSNSGELFF	TGTGCCAGTAGTCCCCGGACAGGGTCAAACAGCGGGGAGCTGTTTTTT
17	TRBV7-9	.	TRBD2	TRBJ2-5	CSSSLGSGRPYQETQYF	TGTTCCAGCAGCTTAGGTAGCGGGCGACCTTACCAAGAGACCCAGTACTTC
17	TRBV6-4	.	TRBD2	TRBJ2-3	CASSEFKLAGGADTQYF	TGTGCCAGCAGTGAATTCAAACTAGCGGGGGGTGCAGATACGCAGTATTTT
14	TRBV6-5	.	.	TRBJ1-3	CASSFGGGGNTIYF	TGTGCCAGCAGCTTTGGGGGGGGAGGAAACACCATATATTTT
12	TRBV6-1	.	TRBD1	TRBJ1-2	CASSRTGDGYTF	TGTGCCAGCAGTCGGACAGGGGATGGCTACACCTTC
14	TRBV6-5	few	.	TRBJ1-1	CASSEHRANTEAFF	TGTGCCAGCAGTGAACACAGGGCGAACACTGAAGCTTTCTTT
13	TRBV5-1	.	.	TRBJ2-7	CASSFAEVGEQYF	TGCGCCAGCAGCTTCGCCGAGGTCGGCGAGCAGTACTTC
16	TRBV15	.	.	TRBJ1-4	CATSSHRVLGNEKLFF	TGTGCCACCAGCTCCCACAGGGTACTGGGTAATGAAAAACTGTTTTTT
15	TRBV5-4	.	.	TRBJ2-7	CASSQHRDSSYEQYF	TGTGCCAGCAGCCAACACCGGGACTCCTCCTACGAGCAGTACTTC
17	TRBV7-6	.	TRBD2	TRBJ2-5	CASSSPRAGGYQETQYF	TGTGCCAGCAGCTCCCCCCGGGCGGGGGGGTACCAAGAGACCCAGTACTTC
14	TRBV27	.	.	TRBJ2-6	CASSPAGGANVLTF	TGTGCCAGCAGCCCCGCCGGTGGGGCCAACGTCCTGACTTTC
14	TRBV6-1	.	.	TRBJ1-2	CASSQGRANYGYTF	TGTGCCAGCAGTCAAGGTCGGGCTAACTATGGCTACACCTTC
14	TRBV30	few	.	TRBJ1-1	CAWDTGLGNTEAFF	TGTGCCTGGGACACAGGGCTAGGGAACACTGAAGCTTTCTTT
14	TRBV9	few	.	TRBJ1-1	CASSTQGVNTEAFF	TGTGCCAGCAGCACCCAAGGGGTGAACACTGAAGCTTTCTTT